The sequence of this T cell receptor beta chain was determined in a study of vaccination effects on CD4 cells after COVID-19. Peptide-pool stimulation followed by sequencing identified expanded antigen-specific CD4+ clonotypes in the ViraFEST assay. Culture lasted 10 days before CD4+ T cell isolation. None of the vaccinated had previously contracted SARS-CoV-2, and their nucleocapsid antibodies tested negative. This clone showed up just a few times. Its specificity is unknown. The CDR3 totals 15 residues. Germline V gene data show CDR1 as SQVTM and CDR2 as ANQGSEA. Trimming stripped 7 bases from V and 3 bases from J, with 22 bases between. Here immunoSEQ multiplex PCR was the method, and the copy in TCRdb shows in-frame clones only, minus some. The top ten clones hold roughly 21% of a sample with about 22,000 clones, roughly four fifths of them seen once.

The sequencing used CD4+ T cells from PBMCs cultured with HCoV-NL63 spike peptides, collected before COVID-19 vaccination. The V call is TRBV29-1, the J call TRBJ2-7; D gene ambiguous. This receptor was taken from a human donor who received a COVID-19 vaccine. CDR3 in amino acids: CSGASRTSFYYEQYF. The CDR3 DNA reads TGCAGCGGGGCATCGCGCACTTCCTTCTACTACGAGCAGTACTTC.